Listed here is a single T cell receptor (beta chain). Antigen: not known. These data come from a study of T cells in Graves' hyperthyroidism and ophthalmopathy. Overall study results and limits: For ophthalmopathy, model prediction preceded onset by a median roughly 6.3 months. Blood also showed most of the thyroid clonotypes that were expanded above 0.001.

The source material, RNA transcripts, was used to amplify TCR beta CDR3 regions. Researchers ran a first-round RT-PCR on the TCR CDR3 using the HTBI primer set. TCRdb reanalysed the multiplex PCR reads using MiXCR and keeps one entry per CDR3 protein. Here the sample spans about 720,000 distinct CDR3 sequences, over 15% being singletons. Uncontrolled infections, other autoimmune diseases, pregnancy or lactation led to exclusion of patients. The PBMCs had their origin in approximately 10 ml of fresh peripheral blood. This CDR3 is built from 15 residues. Germline CDR1 reads SGHNT; CDR2 reads YYREEE (reference sequence). Trimming took off 0 bases at V and 4 bases at J, with 10 bases between the two ends.

V and J are TRBV5-4 and TRBJ1-4, with D unclear. Sequencing input: blood. This TCR was recovered from a man younger than 30 with Graves' hyperthyroidism. The CDR3 here is CASSLAGQRNEKLFF. The CDR3 nucleotides are TGTGCCAGCAGCTTGGCAGGCCAACGTAATGAAAAACTGTTTTTT.